This T cell receptor (beta chain) was identified in a study of shared clonotypes between healthy human individuals. CDR3 size: 17 residues. Germline assignment: CDR1 SGHNT and CDR2 YYREEE (reference sequence). Trimming at V came to 0 bases and at J to 4 bases, leaving 6 bases not matched to a gene. The naive CD8 subset, CD45RO-negative cells positively selected for CCR7, excluded terminally differentiated effector memory CD45RA+ cells. The study, taken as a whole, reports: Naive subsets usually exceeded memory subsets in estimated richness.

About this clone itself: What it recognizes is unknown.

The data were produced by immunoSEQ multiplex PCR, yet TCRdb's version contains in-frame clones alone and is incomplete. The profile covers approximately 2,000,000 clones, with 85% to 95% appearing a single time and approximately 1.7% taken by the ten largest. The chain combines TRBV5-4 with TRBJ2-5; 13 bases fit TRBD2. The source of this sequence is a man in his late teens or twenties in good health. Some clones in this sample may be carry-over from other donors' samples. Material: naive CD8+ T cells from PBMCs. The CDR3 DNA sequence: TGTGCCAGCAGCTTGGTGGGGACTAGCGGGATAAGAGAGACCCAGTACTTC. Amino acid sequence: CASSLVGTSGIRETQYF. Looking up the rest from reference TRBV5-4 and TRBJ2-5 gives the full variable domain: ETGVTQSPTHLIKTRGQQVTLRCSSQSGHNTVSWYQQALGQGPQFIFQYYREEENGRGNFPPRFSGLQFPNYSSELNVNALELDDSALYLCASSLVGTSGIRETQYFGPGTRLLVL.